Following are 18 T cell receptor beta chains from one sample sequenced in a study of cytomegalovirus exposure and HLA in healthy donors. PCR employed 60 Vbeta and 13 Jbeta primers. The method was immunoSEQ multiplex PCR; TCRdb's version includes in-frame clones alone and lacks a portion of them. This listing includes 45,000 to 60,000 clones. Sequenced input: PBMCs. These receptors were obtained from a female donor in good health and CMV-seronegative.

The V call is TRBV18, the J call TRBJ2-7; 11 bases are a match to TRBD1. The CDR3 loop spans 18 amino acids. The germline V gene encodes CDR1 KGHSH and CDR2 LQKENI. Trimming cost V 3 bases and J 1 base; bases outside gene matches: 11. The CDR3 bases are TGTGCCAGCTCACCGTCGGTACCCGGGACAGGGGGGTCCTACGAGCAGTACTTC. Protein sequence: CASSPSVPGTGGSYEQYF.

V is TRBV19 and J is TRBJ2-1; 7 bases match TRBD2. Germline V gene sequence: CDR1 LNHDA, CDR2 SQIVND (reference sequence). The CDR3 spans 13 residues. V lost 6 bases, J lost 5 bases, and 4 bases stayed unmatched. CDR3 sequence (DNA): TGTGCCAGTAGCGGGAGGCCCGACAATGAGCAGTTCTTC. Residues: CASSGRPDNEQFF.

The CDR3 DNA is TGTGCCATCACCGCGGGAGAGAGGGAGACCCAGTACTTC. Protein product: CAITAGERETQYF. This sequence joins TRBV10-3 and TRBJ2-5; 7 bases are a match to TRBD2. V trimming: 7 bases; J trimming: 5 bases; junction bases outside the gene matches: 7. The CDR3 covers 13 residues. The V gene's germline CDR1 is ENHRY and CDR2 SYGVKD.

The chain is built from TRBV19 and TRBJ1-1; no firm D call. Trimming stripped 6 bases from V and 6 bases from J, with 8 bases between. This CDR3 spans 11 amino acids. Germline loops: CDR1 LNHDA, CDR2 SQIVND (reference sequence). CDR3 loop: CASSVGSEAFF. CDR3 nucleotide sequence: TGTGCCAGTAGCGTGGGCTCTGAAGCTTTCTTT.

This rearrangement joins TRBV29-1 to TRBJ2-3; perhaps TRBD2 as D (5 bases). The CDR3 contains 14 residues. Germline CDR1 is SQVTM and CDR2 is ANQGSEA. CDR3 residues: CSTGARDSTDTQYF. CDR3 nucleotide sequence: TGCAGTACTGGAGCCCGGGATAGCACAGATACGCAGTATTTT.

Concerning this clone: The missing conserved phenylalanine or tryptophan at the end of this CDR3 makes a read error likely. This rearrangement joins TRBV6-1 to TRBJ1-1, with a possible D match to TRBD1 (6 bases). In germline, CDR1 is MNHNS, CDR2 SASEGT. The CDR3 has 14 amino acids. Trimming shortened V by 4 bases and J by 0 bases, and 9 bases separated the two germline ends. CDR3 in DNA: TGTGCCAGCAGTGGAGGACAGTTGAACACTGAAGCTTTCCTT. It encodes CASSGGQLNTEAFL.

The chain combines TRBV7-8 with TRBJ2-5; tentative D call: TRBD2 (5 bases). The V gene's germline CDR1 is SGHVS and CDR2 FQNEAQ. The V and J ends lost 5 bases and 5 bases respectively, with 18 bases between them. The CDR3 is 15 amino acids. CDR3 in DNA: TGTGCCAGCAGCCTCCCTCCCCACGAGCGGGAGACCCAGTACTTC. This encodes CASSLPPHERETQYF.

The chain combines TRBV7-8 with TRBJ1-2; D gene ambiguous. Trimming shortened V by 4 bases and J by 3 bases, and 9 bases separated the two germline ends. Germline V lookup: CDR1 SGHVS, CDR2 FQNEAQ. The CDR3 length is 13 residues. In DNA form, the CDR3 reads TGTGCCAGCAGCTCGACAAGTTACTATGGCTACACCTTC. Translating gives CASSSTSYYGYTF.

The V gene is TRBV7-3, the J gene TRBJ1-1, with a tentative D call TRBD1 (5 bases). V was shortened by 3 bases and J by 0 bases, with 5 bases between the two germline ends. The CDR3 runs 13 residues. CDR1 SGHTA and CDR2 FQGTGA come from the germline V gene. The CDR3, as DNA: TGTGCCAGCAGCTTGACAGTGAACACTGAAGCTTTCTTT. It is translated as CASSLTVNTEAFF.

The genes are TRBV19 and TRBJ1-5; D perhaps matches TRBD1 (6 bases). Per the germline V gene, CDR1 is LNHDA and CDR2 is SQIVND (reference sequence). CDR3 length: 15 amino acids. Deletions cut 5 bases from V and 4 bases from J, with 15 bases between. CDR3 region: CASSPGRGRNQPQHF. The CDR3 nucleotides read TGTGCCAGTAGTCCCGGCAGGGGCCGAAATCAGCCCCAGCATTTT. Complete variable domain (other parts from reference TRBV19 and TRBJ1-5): DGGITQSPKYLFRKEGQNVTLSCEQNLNHDAMYWYRQDPGQGLRLIYYSQIVNDFQKGDIAEGYSVSREKKESFPLTVTSAQKNPTAFYLCASSPGRGRNQPQHFGDGTRLSIL.

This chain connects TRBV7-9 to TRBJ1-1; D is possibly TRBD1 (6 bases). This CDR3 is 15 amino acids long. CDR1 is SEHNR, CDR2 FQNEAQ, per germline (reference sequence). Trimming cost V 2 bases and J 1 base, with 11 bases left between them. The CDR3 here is CASSLRGMKNTEAFF. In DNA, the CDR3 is TGTGCCAGCAGCTTAAGGGGGATGAAGAACACTGAAGCTTTCTTT.

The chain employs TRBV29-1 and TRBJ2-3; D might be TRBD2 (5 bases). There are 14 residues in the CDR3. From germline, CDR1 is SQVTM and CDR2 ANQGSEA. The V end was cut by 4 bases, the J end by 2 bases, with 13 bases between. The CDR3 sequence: CSVVGLGHTDTQYF. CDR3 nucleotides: TGCAGCGTTGTAGGACTTGGGCACACAGATACGCAGTATTTT.

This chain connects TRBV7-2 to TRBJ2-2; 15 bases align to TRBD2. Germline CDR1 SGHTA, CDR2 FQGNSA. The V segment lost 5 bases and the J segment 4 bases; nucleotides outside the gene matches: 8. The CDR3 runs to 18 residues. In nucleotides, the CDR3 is TGTGCCAGCAGCCCAACGGGACTAGCGGGAGGAGTCACCGGGGAGCTGTTTTTT. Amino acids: CASSPTGLAGGVTGELFF.

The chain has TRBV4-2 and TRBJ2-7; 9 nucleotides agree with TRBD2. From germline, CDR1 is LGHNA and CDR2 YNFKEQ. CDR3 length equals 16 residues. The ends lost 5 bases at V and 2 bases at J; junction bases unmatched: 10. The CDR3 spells CASSESSSGRTYEQYF. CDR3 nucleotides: TGTGCCAGCAGCGAAAGTTCCAGCGGGAGGACCTACGAGCAGTACTTC.

In DNA form, the CDR3 reads TGTGCCAGTAGCCGGACGGGGACCTACGAGCAGTACTTC. It specifies CASSRTGTYEQYF. This chain uses TRBV19 with TRBJ2-7; D may be TRBD2 (5 bases). With 6 bases removed from V and 2 bases from J, the gap between germline ends came to 11 bases. The CDR3 has 13 amino acids. In germline, CDR1 is LNHDA, CDR2 SQIVND (reference sequence).

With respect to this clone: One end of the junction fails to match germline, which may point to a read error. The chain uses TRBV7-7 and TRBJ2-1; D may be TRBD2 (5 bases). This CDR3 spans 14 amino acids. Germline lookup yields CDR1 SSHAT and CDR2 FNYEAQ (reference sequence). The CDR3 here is CASSPDPGSNEQFF. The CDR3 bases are TGTGCTAGCAGCCCAGACCCGGGGTCCAATGAGCAGTTCTTC.

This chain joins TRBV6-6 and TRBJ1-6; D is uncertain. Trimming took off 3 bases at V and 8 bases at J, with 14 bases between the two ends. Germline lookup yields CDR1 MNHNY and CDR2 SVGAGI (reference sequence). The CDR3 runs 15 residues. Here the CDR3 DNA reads TGTGCCAGCAGTTATCAAGAATCTTACTATTCACCCCTCCACTTT. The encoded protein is CASSYQESYYSPLHF.

CDR3 region: CSVEDNGNTIYF. The CDR3 region has the DNA TGCAGCGTTGAGGACAACGGAAACACCATATATTTT. The V and J genes are TRBV29-1 and TRBJ1-3, with a weak D call TRBD1 (5 bases). Germline V gives CDR1 SQVTM, CDR2 ANQGSEA. V lost 3 bases, J lost 4 bases, and 7 bases lay in between. This CDR3 has 12 amino acids.